One and the same sample provided the 7 T cell receptor beta chains below, sequenced in a study of T cell repertoires in cytomegalovirus infection. TCRdb re-analysed the reads in MiXCR, keeping a single row per CDR3 protein. The sample shows around 310,000 distinct CDR3 sequences, roughly a sixth of them seen only once. The sample comprised PBMCs. These receptors came from a human donor in good health (CMV status not recorded). Some clones in this sample may be carry-over from other donors' samples.

This clonotype was detected ten times or more. V is TRBV7-8 and J is TRBJ2-5; TRBD2 matches 7 bases. V shed 1 base and J 5 bases; nucleotides not matched to a gene: 7. There are 15 residues in the CDR3. Looked up from germline, CDR1 is SGHVS and CDR2 is FQNEAQ. The CDR3 DNA reads as TGTGCCAGCAGCTTAGTCTTGGCGGGGGAGGAGACCCAGTACTTC. Translation: CASSLVLAGEETQYF.

A remark on this clonotype: With a much larger clone just one base away, this may be a read error. J is TRBJ2-5 and V is TRBV7-3; D gene uncertain. This CDR3 is 13 amino acids long. The V gene's germline CDR1 is SGHTA and CDR2 FQGTGA. The CDR3 nucleotides read TGTGCCAGCAGCTTAACAATCCAAGAGACCCGGTACTTC. This gives the protein CASSLTIQETRYF.

This clonotype was counted many times. V is TRBV7-3 and J is TRBJ2-3; the match to TRBD2 covers 10 bases. Germline assignment: CDR1 SGHTA and CDR2 FQGTGA. This CDR3 is 15 amino acids long. V shed 5 bases, J shed 5 bases, and the junction held 7 bases outside the gene matches. Here the CDR3 DNA reads TGTGCCAGCAGCCACGCTAGCGGGGGAGGAGATACGCAGTATTTT. It specifies CASSHASGGGDTQYF.

This clonotype was found a few times. This chain connects TRBV2 to TRBJ1-5; D unresolved. Germline V gene lookup returns CDR1 SNHLY and CDR2 FYNNEI. The length of the CDR3 is 14 residues. Deletions cut 7 bases from V and 2 bases from J, with 12 bases between. CDR3 residues: CASKDGRGNQPQHF. DNA for the CDR3: TGTGCCAGCAAGGACGGTCGGGGCAATCAGCCCCAGCATTTT.

This chain uses TRBV20-1 with TRBJ1-2; D unclear. Germline values: CDR1 DFQATT, CDR2 SNEGSKA (reference sequence). Trimming left V 4 bases short and J 7 bases short, with 28 bases between. CDR3 length equals 17 residues. For the CDR3, the DNA is TGCAGTGCTAAAGAGGCCGCCGGGCTCCGTGTCGGTGGTGGCTACACCTTC. Protein product: CSAKEAAGLRVGGGYTF.

A few counts support this clonotype. The CDR3 sequence is CASSLAGTGELYGYTF. As DNA, the CDR3 is TGTGCCAGCAGCTTAGCCGGGACAGGGGAACTCTATGGCTACACCTTC. This rearrangement joins TRBV7-9 to TRBJ1-2, with 10 bases lining up with TRBD1. The CDR3 has 16 amino acids. With 0 bases clipped from V and 4 bases from J, the junction kept 5 bases outside the gene matches. Germline assignment: CDR1 SEHNR and CDR2 FQNEAQ (reference sequence).

As regards this clonotype: It may be a read error: a sequence one base away is much more abundant. The V call is TRBV7-2, the J call TRBJ2-7; the D gene could be TRBD1 or TRBD2 (5 bases each). CDR3 length: 15 residues. The germline CDR1 and CDR2 sequences are SGHTA and FQGNSA. As DNA, the CDR3 is TGTGCCAGCAGCTTCGGGACCGTTAAGTCTTACGAGCAGAACTTC. Its translation is CASSFGTVKSYEQNF.